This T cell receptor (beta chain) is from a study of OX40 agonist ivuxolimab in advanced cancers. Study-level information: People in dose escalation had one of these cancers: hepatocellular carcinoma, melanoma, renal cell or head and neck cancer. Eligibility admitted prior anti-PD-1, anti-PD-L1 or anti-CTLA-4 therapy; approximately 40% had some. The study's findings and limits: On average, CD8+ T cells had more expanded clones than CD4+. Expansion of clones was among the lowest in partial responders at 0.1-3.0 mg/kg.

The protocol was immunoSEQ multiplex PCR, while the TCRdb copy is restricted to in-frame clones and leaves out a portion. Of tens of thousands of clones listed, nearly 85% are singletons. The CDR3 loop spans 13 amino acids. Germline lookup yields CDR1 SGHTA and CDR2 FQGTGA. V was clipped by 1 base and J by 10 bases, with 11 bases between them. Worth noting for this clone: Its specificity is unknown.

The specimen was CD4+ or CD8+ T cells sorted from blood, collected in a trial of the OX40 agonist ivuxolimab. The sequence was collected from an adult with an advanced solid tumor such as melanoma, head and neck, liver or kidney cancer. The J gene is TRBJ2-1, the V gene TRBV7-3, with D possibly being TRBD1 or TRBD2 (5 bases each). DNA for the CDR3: TGTGCCAGCAGCTTAATCAGGGACCTAGAGCAGTTCTTC. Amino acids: CASSLIRDLEQFF.